The clone carrying this T cell receptor beta chain has just a few counts. What it recognizes is unknown. Unrecorded immune exposures were likely, despite nominal health at sampling. This specimen comes from a study of cytomegalovirus exposure and HLA in healthy donors. Turning to the study itself: Approximately 200 million T cells yielded around 120 million unique TCR beta sequences in earlier analysis. The study's findings and limits: On later analysis, the bulk of CMV-associated TCR beta chains appeared to be HLA-restricted. Reports indicate that TCR beta sequences accurately predicted the HLA-A and HLA-B alleles of most subjects.

It was with 60 Vbeta and 13 Jbeta primers that the PCR ran. The assay was immunoSEQ multiplex PCR, and TCRdb's table has in-frame clones only and misses some. This table has about 130,000 clones, 75% to 90% appearing once. From germline, CDR1 is MNHEY and CDR2 SVGAGI. The ends lost 7 bases at V and 7 bases at J; junction bases unmatched: 6. The CDR3 extends over 13 amino acids. The chain uses TRBV6-5 and TRBJ2-2, with 7 bases aligning to TRBD2. The source of this sequence is a woman aged 40 to 50 in good health and CMV-seronegative. Sequencing was done on a sample of PBMCs. This CDR3 reads CASTRLAGGELFF. DNA of the CDR3: TGTGCCAGCACAAGACTAGCAGGCGGGGAGCTGTTTTTT.